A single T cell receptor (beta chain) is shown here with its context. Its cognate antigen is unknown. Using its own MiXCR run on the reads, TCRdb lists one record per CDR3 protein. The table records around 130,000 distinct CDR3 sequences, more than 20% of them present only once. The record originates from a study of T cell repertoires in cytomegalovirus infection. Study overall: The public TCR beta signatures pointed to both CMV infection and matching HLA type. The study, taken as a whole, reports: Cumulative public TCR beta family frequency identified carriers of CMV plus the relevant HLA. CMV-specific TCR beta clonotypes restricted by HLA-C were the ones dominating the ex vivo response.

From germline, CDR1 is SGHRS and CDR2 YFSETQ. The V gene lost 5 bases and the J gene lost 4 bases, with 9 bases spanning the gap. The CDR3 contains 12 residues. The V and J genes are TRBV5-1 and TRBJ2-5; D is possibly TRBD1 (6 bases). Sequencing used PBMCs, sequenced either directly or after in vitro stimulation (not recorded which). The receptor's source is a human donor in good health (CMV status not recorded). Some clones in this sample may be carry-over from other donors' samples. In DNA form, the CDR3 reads TGCGCCAGCAGAGTCAGGGGAGAGACCCAGTACTTC. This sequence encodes CASRVRGETQYF. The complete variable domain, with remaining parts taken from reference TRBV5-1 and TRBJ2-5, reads KAGVTQTPRYLIKTRGQQVTLSCSPISGHRSVSWYQQTPGQGLQFLFEYFSETQRNKGNFPGRFSGRQFSNSRSEMNVSTLELGDSALYLCASRVRGETQYFGPGTRLLVL.